This TCR beta chain came from a study of blood T cell repertoires in COVID-19. Study details: Nucleic acid was either cDNA or gDNA, and it came from T cells, B-cell-depleted T cells, or PBMCs.

The authors' processing: From reference gene primer amplification, estimates of nucleated cell counts were derived. Measured with immunoSEQ multiplex PCR; TCRdb has only the in-frame clones, and not every one. Clonal size and the V and J genes are those of that table, whereas D and trimming came from the DNA. The sample consists of about 76,000 clones, roughly 90% of them appearing once. CDR3 size: 13 residues. Trimming pared 6 bases from V and 0 bases from J, leaving 8 bases between. Germline loops: CDR1 SQVTM, CDR2 ANQGSEA. V usage is TRBV29-1 and J usage is TRBJ1-4; no reliable D call. The sequence was obtained from a human donor in a cohort sampled during active COVID-19. The sequenced material came from peripheral blood. The CDR3 spells CSVQIATNEKLFF. In nucleotides, the CDR3 is TGCAGCGTCCAGATTGCAACTAATGAAAAACTGTTTTTT.